A single sample gave rise to the 3 T cell receptor beta chains below, sequenced in a study of cytomegalovirus exposure and HLA in healthy donors. The primer mix had 60 Vbeta and 13 Jbeta primers. Sequencing used immunoSEQ multiplex PCR; TCRdb keeps in-frame clones, though not all of them. Here the sample spans roughly 180,000 clones, roughly 80% being singletons. Sequencing used PBMCs. The receptors come from a male donor in good health and CMV-seronegative.

The chain carries TRBV29-1 and TRBJ2-4; no definite D call. The CDR3 is 14 residues long. From germline, CDR1 is SQVTM and CDR2 ANQGSEA. V lost 6 bases, J lost 0 bases, and 12 bases lay in between. CDR3 sequence (DNA): TGCAGCGTGCGAGAGGCCTTAGCCAAAAACATTCAGTACTTC. Protein: CSVREALAKNIQYF.

The chain combines TRBV19 with TRBJ2-7, with TRBD1 matching over 8 bases. The CDR3 runs 13 residues. The J segment lost 3 bases and the V segment lost 6 bases, leaving 4 bases of the junction unmatched. Germline V gene data show CDR1 as LNHDA and CDR2 as SQIVND (reference sequence). The CDR3 nucleotides are TGTGCCAGTAGCCGGACAGGGTTCTACGAGCAGTACTTC. It encodes CASSRTGFYEQYF.

This sequence joins TRBV5-1 and TRBJ2-2; maybe TRBD2 (6 bases). The germline V and J ends were trimmed by 3 bases and 2 bases, with 20 bases remaining between them. In germline, CDR1 is SGHRS, CDR2 YFSETQ. CDR3 length: 18 amino acids. CDR3 DNA: TGCGCCAGCAGCTGGGCCCCCCTGGCGGGACCAAACACCGGGGAGCTGTTTTTT. Protein sequence: CASSWAPLAGPNTGELFF. Supplemented by reference TRBV5-1 and TRBJ2-2, the full variable domain reads KAGVTQTPRYLIKTRGQQVTLSCSPISGHRSVSWYQQTPGQGLQFLFEYFSETQRNKGNFPGRFSGRQFSNSRSEMNVSTLELGDSALYLCASSWAPLAGPNTGELFFGEGSRLTVL.